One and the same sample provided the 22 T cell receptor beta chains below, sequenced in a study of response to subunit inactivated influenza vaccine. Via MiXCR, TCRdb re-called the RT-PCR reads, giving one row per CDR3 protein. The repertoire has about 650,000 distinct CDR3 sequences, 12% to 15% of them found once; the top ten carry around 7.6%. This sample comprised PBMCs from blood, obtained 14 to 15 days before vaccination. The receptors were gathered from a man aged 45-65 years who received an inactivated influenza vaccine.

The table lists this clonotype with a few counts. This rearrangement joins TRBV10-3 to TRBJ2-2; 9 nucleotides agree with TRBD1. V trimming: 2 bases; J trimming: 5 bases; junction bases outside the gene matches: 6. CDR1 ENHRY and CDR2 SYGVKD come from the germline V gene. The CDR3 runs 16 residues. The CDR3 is CAISEPGTGRTGELFF. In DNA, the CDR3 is TGTGCCATCAGTGAGCCAGGGACAGGGCGAACCGGGGAGCTGTTTTTT.

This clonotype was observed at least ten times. The CDR3 DNA sequence: TGCAGTGCTCGTGTCGAAGAGACCCAGTACTTC. This encodes CSARVEETQYF. The V gene is TRBV20-1, the J gene TRBJ2-5; D call uncertain. The CDR3 sequence is 11 residues long. Trimming cost V 5 bases and J 3 bases, with 7 bases left between them. The V gene's germline CDR1 is DFQATT and CDR2 SNEGSKA (reference sequence).

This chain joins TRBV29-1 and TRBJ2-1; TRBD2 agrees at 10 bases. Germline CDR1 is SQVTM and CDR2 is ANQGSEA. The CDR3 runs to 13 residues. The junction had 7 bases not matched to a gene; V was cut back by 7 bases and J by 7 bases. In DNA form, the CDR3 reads TGCAGCGCCCAGCGGGGGGGCGGGAATGAGCAGTTCTTC. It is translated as CSAQRGGGNEQFF.

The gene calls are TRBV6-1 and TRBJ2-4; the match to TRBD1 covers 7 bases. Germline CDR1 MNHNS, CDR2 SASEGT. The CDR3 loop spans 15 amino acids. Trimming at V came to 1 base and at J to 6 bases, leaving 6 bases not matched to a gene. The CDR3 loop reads CASSEGGGNLNIQYF. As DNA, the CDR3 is TGTGCCAGCAGTGAAGGAGGGGGCAACTTAAACATTCAGTACTTC.

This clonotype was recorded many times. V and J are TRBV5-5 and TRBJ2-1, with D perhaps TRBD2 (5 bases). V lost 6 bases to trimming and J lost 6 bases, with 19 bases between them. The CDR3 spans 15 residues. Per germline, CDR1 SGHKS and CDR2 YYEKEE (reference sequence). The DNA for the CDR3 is TGTGCCAGCACGCTTCGAGGGTCCTCTGGCAATGAGCAGTTCTTC. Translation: CASTLRGSSGNEQFF. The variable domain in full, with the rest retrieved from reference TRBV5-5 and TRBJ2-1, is DAGVTQSPTHLIKTRGQQVTLRCSPISGHKSVSWYQQVLGQGPQFIFQYYEKEERGRGNFPDRFSARQFPNYSSELNVNALLLGDSALYLCASTLRGSSGNEQFFGPGTRLTVL.

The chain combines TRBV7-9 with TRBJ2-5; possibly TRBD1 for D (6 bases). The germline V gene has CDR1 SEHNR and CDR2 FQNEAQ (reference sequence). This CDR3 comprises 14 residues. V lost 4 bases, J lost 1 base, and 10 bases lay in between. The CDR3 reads CASSSWTAQETQYF. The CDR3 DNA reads TGTGCCAGCAGCTCCTGGACAGCCCAAGAGACCCAGTACTTC.

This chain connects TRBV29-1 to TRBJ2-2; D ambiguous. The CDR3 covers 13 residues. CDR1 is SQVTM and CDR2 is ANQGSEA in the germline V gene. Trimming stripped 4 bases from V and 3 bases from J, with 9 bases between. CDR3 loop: CSVGVSDTGELFF. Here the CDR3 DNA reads TGCAGCGTTGGGGTTTCAGACACCGGGGAGCTGTTTTTT.

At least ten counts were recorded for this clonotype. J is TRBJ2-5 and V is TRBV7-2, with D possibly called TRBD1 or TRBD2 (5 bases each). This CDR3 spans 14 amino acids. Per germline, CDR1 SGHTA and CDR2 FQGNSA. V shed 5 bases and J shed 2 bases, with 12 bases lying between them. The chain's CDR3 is CASSPQGAQETQYF. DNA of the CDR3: TGTGCCAGCAGCCCCCAGGGAGCACAAGAGACCCAGTACTTC.

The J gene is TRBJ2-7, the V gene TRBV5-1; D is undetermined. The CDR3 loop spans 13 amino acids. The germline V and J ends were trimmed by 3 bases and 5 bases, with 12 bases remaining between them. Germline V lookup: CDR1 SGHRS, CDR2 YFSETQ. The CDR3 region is CASSSFALDEQYF. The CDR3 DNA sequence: TGCGCCAGCAGCTCGTTTGCGTTGGACGAGCAGTACTTC. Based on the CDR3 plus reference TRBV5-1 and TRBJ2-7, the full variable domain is KAGVTQTPRYLIKTRGQQVTLSCSPISGHRSVSWYQQTPGQGLQFLFEYFSETQRNKGNFPGRFSGRQFSNSRSEMNVSTLELGDSALYLCASSSFALDEQYFGPGTRLTVT.

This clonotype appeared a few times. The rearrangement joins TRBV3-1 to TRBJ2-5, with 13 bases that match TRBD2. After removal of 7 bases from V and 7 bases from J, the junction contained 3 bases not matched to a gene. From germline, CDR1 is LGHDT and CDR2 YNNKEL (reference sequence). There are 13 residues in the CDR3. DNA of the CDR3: TGTGCCAGCATTACTAGCGGGGGGGCGACCCAGTACTTC. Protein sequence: CASITSGGATQYF.

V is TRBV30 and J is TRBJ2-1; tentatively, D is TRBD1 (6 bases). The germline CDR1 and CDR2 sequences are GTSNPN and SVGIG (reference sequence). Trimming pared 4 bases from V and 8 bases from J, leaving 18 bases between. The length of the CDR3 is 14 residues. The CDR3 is CAWTGTTGIHEQFF. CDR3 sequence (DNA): TGTGCCTGGACCGGGACCACAGGGATCCATGAGCAGTTCTTC.

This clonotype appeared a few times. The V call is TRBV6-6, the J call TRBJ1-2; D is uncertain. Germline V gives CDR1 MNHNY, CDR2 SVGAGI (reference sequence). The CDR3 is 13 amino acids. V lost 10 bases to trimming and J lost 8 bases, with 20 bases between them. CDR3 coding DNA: TGTGCCACCAGAGAGGGAAGGCCAGGAGGCTACACCTTC. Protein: CATREGRPGGYTF.

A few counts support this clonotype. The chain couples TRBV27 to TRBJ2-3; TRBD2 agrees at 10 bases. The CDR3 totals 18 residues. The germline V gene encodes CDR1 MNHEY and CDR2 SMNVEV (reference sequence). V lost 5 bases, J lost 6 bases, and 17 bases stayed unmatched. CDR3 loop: CASSPTSSSGRAMDTQYF. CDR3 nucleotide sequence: TGTGCCAGCAGTCCCACCTCCTCGAGCGGGAGGGCTATGGATACGCAGTATTTT.

The CDR3 DNA follows: TGTGCCAGCAGCTTAGTAGTCACAGGGGCGCACGAGCAGTACTTC. Translation: CASSLVVTGAHEQYF. The rearrangement uses TRBV7-9 and TRBJ2-7; 7 bases agree with TRBD1. V lost 1 base and J lost 5; bases outside the gene matches: 8. Per germline, CDR1 SEHNR and CDR2 FQNEAQ (reference sequence). The CDR3 runs to 15 residues. The entire variable domain, with the rest obtained from reference TRBV7-9 and TRBJ2-7, is as follows: DTGVSQNPRHKITKRGQNVTFRCDPISEHNRLYWYRQTLGQGPEFLTYFQNEAQLEKSRLLSDRFSAERPKGSFSTLEIQRTEQGDSAMYLCASSLVVTGAHEQYFGPGTRLTVT.

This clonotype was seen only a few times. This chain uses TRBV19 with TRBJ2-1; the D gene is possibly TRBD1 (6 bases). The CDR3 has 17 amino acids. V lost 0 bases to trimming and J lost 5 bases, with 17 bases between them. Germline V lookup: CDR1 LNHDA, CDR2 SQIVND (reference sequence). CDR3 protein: CASSIDYSDSLDNEQFF. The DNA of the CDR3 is TGTGCCAGTAGTATAGATTATTCGGACAGCTTAGACAATGAGCAGTTCTTC.

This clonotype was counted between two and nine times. CDR3 in amino acids: CASSLAWASGATYEQYF. The CDR3 DNA sequence: TGTGCCAGCAGCTTAGCGTGGGCTAGCGGGGCCACCTACGAGCAGTACTTC. This rearrangement joins TRBV7-8 to TRBJ2-7, with 9 bases fitting TRBD2. This CDR3 has 17 residues. Per germline, CDR1 SGHVS and CDR2 FQNEAQ. The V segment lost 0 bases and the J segment 2 bases; nucleotides outside the gene matches: 8. Drawing the rest from reference TRBV7-8 and TRBJ2-7, the complete variable domain is GAGVSQSPRYKVAKRGQDVALRCDPISGHVSLFWYQQALGQGPEFLTYFQNEAQLDKSGLPSDRFFAERPEGSVSTLKIQRTQQEDSAVYLCASSLAWASGATYEQYFGPGTRLTVT.

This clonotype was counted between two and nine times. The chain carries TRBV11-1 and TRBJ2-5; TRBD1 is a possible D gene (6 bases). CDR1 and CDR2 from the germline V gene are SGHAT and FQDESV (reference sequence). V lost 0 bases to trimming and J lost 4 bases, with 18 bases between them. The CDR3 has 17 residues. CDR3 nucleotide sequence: TGTGCCAGCAGCTTAGCAGTACTAGGCAGGGGTCGAGAGACCCAGTACTTC. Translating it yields CASSLAVLGRGRETQYF.

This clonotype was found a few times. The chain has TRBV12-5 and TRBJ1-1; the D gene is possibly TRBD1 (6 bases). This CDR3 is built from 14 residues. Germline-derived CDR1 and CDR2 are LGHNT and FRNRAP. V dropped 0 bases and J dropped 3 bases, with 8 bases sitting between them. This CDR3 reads CASGLVGGDTEAFF. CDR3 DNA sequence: TGTGCTAGTGGTTTGGTAGGGGGGGACACTGAAGCTTTCTTT.

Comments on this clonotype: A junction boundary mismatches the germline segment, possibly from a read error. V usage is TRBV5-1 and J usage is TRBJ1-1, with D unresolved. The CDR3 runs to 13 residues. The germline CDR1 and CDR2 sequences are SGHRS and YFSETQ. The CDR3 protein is CSSSVGSATEAFF. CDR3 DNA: TGCTCCAGCAGCGTGGGATCCGCCACTGAAGCTTTCTTT.

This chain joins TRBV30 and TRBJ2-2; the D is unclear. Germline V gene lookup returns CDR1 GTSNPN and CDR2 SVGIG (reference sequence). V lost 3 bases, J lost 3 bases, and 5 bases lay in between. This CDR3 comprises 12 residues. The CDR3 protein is CAWSPDTGELFF. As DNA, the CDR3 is TGTGCCTGGAGCCCTGACACCGGGGAGCTGTTTTTT.

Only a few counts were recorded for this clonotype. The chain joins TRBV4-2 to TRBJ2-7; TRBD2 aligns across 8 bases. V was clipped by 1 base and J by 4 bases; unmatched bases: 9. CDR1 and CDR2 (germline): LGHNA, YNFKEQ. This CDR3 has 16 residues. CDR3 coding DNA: TGTGCCAGCAGCCAAGGCGCGTCGGGAGGGCCGTACGAGCAGTACTTC. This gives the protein CASSQGASGGPYEQYF.

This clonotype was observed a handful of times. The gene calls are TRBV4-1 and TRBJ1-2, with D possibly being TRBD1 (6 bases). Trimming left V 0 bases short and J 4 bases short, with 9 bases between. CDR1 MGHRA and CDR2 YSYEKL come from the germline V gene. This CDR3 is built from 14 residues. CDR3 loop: CASSQDTGIYGYTF. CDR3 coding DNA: TGCGCCAGCAGCCAAGATACAGGGATCTATGGCTACACCTTC.